A selection of T cell receptor beta chains follows, all from one sample in a study of blood T cell repertoires in COVID-19. This table comes from immunoSEQ multiplex PCR, and its TCRdb copy is limited to in-frame clones, with some not included. The table has some 180,000 clones, roughly 80% seen once; the top ten hold about an eighth. The material sequenced was PBMCs or T cells enriched from blood (not recorded which). These receptors were taken from a man in his sixties who had been exposed to COVID-19. CDR3s leave out the opening cysteine and the closing phenylalanine or tryptophan.

TRBV14 ASSIGTGGSQAF
TRBV2 ASGTGTARVAQY
TRBV15 ATSRDPRGNQPQH
TRBV5-1 ASSLVRQGPNTEAF
TRBV4-2 ASSQVVGTPVGGELF
TRBV7-3 ASSGTGGAWANVLT
TRBV9 ASSSAGDSYNEQF
TRBV7-8 ASSPGGRVYSPLH
TRBV10-3 AIGSMADTEAF
TRBV2 ASSEVLLGTDTQY
TRBV6-5 ASTPTGVPASR
TRBV18 ASSPIPLAGGSTDTQY
TRBV10-3 AINPTGSSYNEQF